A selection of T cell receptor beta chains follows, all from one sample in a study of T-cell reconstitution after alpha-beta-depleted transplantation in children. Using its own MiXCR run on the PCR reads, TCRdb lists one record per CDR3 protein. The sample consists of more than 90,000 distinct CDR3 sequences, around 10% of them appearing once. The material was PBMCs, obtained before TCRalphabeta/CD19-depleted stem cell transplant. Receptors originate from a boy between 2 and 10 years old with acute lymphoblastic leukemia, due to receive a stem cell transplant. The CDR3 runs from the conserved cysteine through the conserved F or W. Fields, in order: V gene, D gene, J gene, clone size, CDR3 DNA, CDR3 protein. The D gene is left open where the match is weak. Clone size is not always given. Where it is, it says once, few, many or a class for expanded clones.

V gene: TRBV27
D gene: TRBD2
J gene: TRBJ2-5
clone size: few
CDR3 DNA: TGTGCCAGCAGTCCAACGGGACTAGCCGCTGCTTTCCAAGAGACCCAGTACTTC
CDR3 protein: CASSPTGLAAAFQETQYF

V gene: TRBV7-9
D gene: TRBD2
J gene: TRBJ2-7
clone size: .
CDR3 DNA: TGTGCCAGCAGCGCGTCTAGCGGGACCTACGAGCAGTACTTC
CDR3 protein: CASSASSGTYEQYF

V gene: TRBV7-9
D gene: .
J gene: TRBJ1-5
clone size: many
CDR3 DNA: TGTGCCAGCAGCTTAGATGGGGGCCAGCCCCAGCATTTT
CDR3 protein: CASSLDGGQPQHF

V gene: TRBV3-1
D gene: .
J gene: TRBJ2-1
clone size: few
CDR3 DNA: TGTGCCAGCAGCCAAGCGATCTACAATGAGCAGTTCTTC
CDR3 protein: CASSQAIYNEQFF

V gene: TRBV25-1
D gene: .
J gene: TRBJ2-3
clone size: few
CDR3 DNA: TGTGCCAGCAGTGGACTAGGAATTGGGCGCACGAATACGCAGTATTTT
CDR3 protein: CASSGLGIGRTNTQYF

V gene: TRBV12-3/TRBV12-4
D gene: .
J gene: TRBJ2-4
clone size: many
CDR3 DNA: TGTGCCAGCAGCCCTCCAGGAGGCATTCAGTACTTC
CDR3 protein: CASSPPGGIQYF

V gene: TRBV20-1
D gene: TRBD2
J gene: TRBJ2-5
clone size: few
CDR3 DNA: TGCAGTGCTGGTGTAGCGGGAGAGACCCAGTACTTC
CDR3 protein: CSAGVAGETQYF

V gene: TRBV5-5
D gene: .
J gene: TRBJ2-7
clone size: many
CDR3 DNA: TGTGCCAGCAGCTTGTATTTCGGCGACTCCTACGAGCAGTACTTC
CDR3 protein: CASSLYFGDSYEQYF

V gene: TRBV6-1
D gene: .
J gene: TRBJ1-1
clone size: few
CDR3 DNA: TGTGCCAGCAGTACCAAACAGGGACTGAACACTGAAGCTTTCTTT
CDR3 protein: CASSTKQGLNTEAFF

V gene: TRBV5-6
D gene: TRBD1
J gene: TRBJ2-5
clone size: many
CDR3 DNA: TGTGCCAGCAGCTTGTGGCAGGGGGCGACCCAGTACTTC
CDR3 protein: CASSLWQGATQYF

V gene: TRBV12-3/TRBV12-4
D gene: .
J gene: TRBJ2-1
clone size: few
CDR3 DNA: TGTGCCGTTCTTCGGAGTAGCTCCTACAATGAGCAGTTCTTC
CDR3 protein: CAVLRSSSYNEQFF

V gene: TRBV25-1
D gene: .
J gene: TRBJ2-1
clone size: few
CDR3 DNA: TGTGCCAGCAGTCTCAGTCTGGCCCACAATGAGCAGTTCTTC
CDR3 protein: CASSLSLAHNEQFF

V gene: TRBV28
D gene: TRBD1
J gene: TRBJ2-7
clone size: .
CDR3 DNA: TGTGCCAGCAGTTTAATATCGACAGGGTTGAAGCAGTACTTC
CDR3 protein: CASSLISTGLKQYF

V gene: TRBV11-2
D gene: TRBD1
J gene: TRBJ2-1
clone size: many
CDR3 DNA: TGTGCCAGCAGCTTAGATGACAGGGGGCTTAGGGGTGAGCAGTTCTTC
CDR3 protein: CASSLDDRGLRGEQFF

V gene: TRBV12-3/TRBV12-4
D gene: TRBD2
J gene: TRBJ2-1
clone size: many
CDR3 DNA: TGTGCCAGCAGTTTCCTTAAGCGGGACTCCTACAATGAGCAGTTCTTC
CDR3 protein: CASSFLKRDSYNEQFF

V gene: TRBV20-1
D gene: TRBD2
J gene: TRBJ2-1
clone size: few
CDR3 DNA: TGCAGTGCTAGAAGGCGGGAGGGCCTCAATGAGCAGTTCTTC
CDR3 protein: CSARRREGLNEQFF

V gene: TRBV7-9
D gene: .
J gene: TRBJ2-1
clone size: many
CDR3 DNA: TGTGCCAGCAATCGGAACTTGCGTGAGGGGAGCAATGAGCAGTTCTTC
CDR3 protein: CASNRNLREGSNEQFF

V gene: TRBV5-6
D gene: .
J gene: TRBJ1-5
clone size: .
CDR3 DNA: TGTGCCAGCAGCTTGGGGGGACTACACTGGGGTCAGCCCCAGCATTTT
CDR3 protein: CASSLGGLHWGQPQHF

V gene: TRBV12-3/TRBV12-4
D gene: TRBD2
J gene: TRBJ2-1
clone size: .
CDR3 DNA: TGTGCCAGCAGACCCCGGGGGGTCAATGAGCAGTTCTTC
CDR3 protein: CASRPRGVNEQFF

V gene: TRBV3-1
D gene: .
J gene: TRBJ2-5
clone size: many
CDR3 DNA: TGTGCCAGCAGCCAAGATCGGGAGACCCAGTACTTC
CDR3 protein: CASSQDRETQYF

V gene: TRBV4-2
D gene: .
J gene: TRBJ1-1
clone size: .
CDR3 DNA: TGTGCCAGCAGCCCCCGGCTTATGGGGTTTAGGGGCAACACTGAAGCTTTCTTT
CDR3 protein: CASSPRLMGFRGNTEAFF

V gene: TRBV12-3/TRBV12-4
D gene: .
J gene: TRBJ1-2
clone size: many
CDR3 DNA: TGTGCCAGCAGCCGGGCCCCCTATGGCTACACCTTC
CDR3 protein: CASSRAPYGYTF

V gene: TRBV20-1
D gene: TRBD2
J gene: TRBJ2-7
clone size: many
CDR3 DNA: TGCAGTGCTAGAGGTCTAATAGCGGGAGTAGTCTCCTACGAGCAGTACTTC
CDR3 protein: CSARGLIAGVVSYEQYF

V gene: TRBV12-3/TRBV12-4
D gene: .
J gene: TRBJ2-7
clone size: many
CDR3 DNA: TGTGCCAGCAGTTTTTATGGGGAGTACGAGCAGTACTTC
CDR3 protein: CASSFYGEYEQYF

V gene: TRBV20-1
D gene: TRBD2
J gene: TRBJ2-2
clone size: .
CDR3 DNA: TGCAGTGCTAGAGGACTAGCGGGAGAGGTCGGGGAGCTGTTTTTT
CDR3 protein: CSARGLAGEVGELFF

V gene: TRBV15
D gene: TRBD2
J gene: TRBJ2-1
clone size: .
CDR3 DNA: TGTGCCACCCGTCATGGAGGGGCTAGCGGCTACAATGAGCAGTTCTTC
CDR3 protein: CATRHGGASGYNEQFF

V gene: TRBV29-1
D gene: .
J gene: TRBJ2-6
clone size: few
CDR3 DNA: TGCAGCGTTGGGGCAGGGCCCAACGTCCTGACTTTC
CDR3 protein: CSVGAGPNVLTF

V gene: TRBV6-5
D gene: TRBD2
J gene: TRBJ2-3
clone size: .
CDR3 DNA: TGTGCCAGCAGTTACGCGGGAGGGCCGCCAGATACGCAGTATTTT
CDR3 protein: CASSYAGGPPDTQYF

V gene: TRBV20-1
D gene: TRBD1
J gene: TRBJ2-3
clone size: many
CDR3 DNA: TGCAGTCCTGACAGGGGGGGGACAGATACGCAGTATTTT
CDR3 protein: CSPDRGGTDTQYF

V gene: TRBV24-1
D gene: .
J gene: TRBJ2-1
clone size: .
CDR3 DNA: TGTGGGGCCAGTGATTTGTGGGGAGGTGAGCAGTTCTTC
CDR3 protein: CGASDLWGGEQFF

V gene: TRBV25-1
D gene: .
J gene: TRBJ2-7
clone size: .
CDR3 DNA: TGTGCCAGCAAGGACACCTCCAGCGAGCAGTACTTC
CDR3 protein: CASKDTSSEQYF

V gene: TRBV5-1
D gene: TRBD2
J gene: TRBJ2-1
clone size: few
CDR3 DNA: TGCGCCAGCAGTAGGGCGGGAGGGCCGTACAATGAGCAGTTCTTC
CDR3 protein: CASSRAGGPYNEQFF

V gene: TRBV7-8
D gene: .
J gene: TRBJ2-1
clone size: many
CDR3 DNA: TGTGCCAGCAGCTTAGTGAGCGGGCGCCACAATGAGCAGTTCTTC
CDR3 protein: CASSLVSGRHNEQFF

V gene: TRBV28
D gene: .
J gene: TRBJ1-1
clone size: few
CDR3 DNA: TGTGCCAGCCGTAGAGGGGCAAAGTCTGAAGCTTTCTTT
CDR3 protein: CASRRGAKSEAFF

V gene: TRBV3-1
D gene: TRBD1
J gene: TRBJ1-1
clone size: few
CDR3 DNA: TGTGCCAGCAGCAAGACAGGGGATAGCGATGAAGCTTTCTTT
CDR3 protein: CASSKTGDSDEAFF

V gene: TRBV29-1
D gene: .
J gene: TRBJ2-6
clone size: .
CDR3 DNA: TGCAGCGTTTCTGACAGAGACTTCTCTGGGGCCAACGTCCTGACTTTC
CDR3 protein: CSVSDRDFSGANVLTF

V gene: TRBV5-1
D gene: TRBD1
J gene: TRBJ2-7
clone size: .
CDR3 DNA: TGCGCCAGCAGCATGGACCCTCCGGGACAGGCGAGCTCCTACGAGCAGTACTTC
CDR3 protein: CASSMDPPGQASSYEQYF

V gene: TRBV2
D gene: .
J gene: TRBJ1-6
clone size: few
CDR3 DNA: TGTGCCAGCAGTGGCCGGACCTTGGGTTCACCCCTCCACTTT
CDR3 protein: CASSGRTLGSPLHF